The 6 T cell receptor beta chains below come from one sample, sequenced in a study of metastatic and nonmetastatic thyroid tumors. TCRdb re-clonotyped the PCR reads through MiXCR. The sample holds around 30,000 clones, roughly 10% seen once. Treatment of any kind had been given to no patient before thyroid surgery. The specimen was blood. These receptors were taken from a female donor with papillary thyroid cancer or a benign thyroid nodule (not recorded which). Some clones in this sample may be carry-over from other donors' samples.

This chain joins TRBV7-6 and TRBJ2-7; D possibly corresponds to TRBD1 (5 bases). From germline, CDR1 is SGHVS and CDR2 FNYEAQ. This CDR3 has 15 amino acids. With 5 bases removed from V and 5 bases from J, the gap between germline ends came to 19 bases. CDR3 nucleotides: TGTGCCAGCAGCGCATCATCAGGGTTCCGCGACGAGCAGTACTTC. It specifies CASSASSGFRDEQYF.

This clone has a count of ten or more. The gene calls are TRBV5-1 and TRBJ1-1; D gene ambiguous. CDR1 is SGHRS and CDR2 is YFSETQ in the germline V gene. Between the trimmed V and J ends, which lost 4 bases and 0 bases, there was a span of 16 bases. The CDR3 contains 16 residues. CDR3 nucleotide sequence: TGCGCCAGCAGCCTGGTGGGAGCGGTTATGAACACTGAAGCTTTCTTT. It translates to CASSLVGAVMNTEAFF.

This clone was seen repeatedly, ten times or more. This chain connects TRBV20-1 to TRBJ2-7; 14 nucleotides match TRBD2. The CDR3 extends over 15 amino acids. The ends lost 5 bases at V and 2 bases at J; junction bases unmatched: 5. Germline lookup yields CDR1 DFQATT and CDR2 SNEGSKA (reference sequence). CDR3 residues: CSARLAGGFTYEQYF. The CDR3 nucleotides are TGCAGTGCTCGACTAGCGGGAGGGTTTACCTACGAGCAGTACTTC.

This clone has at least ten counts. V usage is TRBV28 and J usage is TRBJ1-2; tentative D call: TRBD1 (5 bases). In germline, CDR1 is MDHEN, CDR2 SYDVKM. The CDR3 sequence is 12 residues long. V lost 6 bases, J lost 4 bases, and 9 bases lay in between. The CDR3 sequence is CASRDSAYGYTF. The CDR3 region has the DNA TGTGCCAGCAGAGACAGCGCCTATGGCTACACCTTC.

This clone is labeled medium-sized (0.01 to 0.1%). In DNA, the CDR3 is TGTGCCAGCACCAGGGGACTTTTTAACACCGGGGAGCTGTTTTTT. Its translation is CASTRGLFNTGELFF. This rearrangement joins TRBV6-2 or TRBV6-3 to TRBJ2-2; D may correspond to TRBD1 or TRBD2 (6 bases each). The CDR3 covers 15 residues. Looked up from germline, CDR1 is MNHEY and CDR2 is SVGEGT. With 7 bases removed from V and 2 bases from J, the gap between germline ends came to 14 bases.

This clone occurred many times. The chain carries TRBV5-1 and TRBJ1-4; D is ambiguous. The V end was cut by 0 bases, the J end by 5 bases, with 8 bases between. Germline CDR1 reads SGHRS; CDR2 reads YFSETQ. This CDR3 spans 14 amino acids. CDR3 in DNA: TGCGCCAGCAGCTTGGTCTCCGGGAATGAAAAACTGTTTTTT. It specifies CASSLVSGNEKLFF.